This T cell receptor beta chain was recovered during a study of cytomegalovirus exposure and HLA in healthy donors. Study-level findings and limits: In an earlier analysis, about 87% or about 30%: the productive usage of most TCR beta V segments. Through in vitro validation, a few CMV-associated chains were shown to be specific for CMV antigens. A list of approximately 160 TCR beta chains associated with cytomegalovirus was given.

In this sample, this clone turned up a few times. As yet, its antigen is unknown. Primers included in the PCR were 60 Vbeta and 13 Jbeta primers. The data were produced by immunoSEQ multiplex PCR, yet TCRdb's version contains in-frame clones alone and is incomplete. The repertoire holds about 100,000 clones, around 75% seen once, with around 9.3% in the top ten. Germline V gives CDR1 MRHNA, CDR2 SNTAGT. Trimming stripped 5 bases from V and 0 bases from J, with 12 bases between. The CDR3 runs 15 residues. This chain connects TRBV6-4 to TRBJ2-3; D perhaps matches TRBD2 (5 bases). The clonotype originates from a man aged 45 to 65 in good health and CMV-seronegative. The sample taken for sequencing was PBMCs. The CDR3 loop is CASSKEDSSTDTQYF. The CDR3 DNA reads as TGTGCCAGCAGTAAAGAGGACTCTAGCACAGATACGCAGTATTTT.